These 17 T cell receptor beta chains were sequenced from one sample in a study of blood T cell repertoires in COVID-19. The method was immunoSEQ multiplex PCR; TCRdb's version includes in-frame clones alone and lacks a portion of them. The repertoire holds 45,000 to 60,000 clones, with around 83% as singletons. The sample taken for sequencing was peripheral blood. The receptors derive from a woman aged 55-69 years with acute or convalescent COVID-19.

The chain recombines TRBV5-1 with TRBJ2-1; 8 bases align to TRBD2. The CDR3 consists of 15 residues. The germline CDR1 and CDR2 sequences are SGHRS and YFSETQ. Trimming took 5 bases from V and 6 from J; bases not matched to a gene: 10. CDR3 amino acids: CASRPSGSVGNEQFF. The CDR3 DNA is TGCGCCAGCAGGCCCAGCGGGAGTGTGGGCAATGAGCAGTTCTTC.

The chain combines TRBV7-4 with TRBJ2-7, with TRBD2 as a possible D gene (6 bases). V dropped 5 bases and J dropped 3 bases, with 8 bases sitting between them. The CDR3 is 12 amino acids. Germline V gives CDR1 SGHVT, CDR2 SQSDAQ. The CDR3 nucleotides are TGTGCCAGCAGCACTAGCTTCTACGAGCAGTACTTC. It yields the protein CASSTSFYEQYF.

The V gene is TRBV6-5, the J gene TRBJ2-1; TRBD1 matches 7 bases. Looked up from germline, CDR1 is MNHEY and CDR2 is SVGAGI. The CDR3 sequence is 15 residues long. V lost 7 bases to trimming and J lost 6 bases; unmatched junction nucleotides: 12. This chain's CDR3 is CASTEGDRFLNEQFF. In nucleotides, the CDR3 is TGTGCCAGCACCGAGGGGGACAGATTTCTCAATGAGCAGTTCTTC.

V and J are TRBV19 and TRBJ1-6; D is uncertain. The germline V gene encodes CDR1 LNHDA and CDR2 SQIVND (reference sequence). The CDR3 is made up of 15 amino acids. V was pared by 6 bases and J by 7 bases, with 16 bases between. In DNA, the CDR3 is TGTGCCAGTAGGTCGCAACCCGGAGGGAATTCACCCCTCCACTTT. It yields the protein CASRSQPGGNSPLHF.

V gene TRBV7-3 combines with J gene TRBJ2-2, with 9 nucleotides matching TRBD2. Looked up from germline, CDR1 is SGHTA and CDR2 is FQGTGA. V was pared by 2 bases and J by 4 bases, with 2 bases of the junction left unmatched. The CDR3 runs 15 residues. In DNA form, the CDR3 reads TGTGCCAGCAGCTTAGGACTAGCGCGCACCGGGGAGCTGTTTTTT. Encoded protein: CASSLGLARTGELFF.

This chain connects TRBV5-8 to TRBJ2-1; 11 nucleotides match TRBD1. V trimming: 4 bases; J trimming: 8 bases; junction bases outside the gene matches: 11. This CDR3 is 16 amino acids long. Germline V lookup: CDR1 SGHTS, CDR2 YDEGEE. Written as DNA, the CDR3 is TGTGCCAGCAGCCTCCGGTGGGGGACAGGGGGTTATGAGCAGTTCTTC. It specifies CASSLRWGTGGYEQFF.

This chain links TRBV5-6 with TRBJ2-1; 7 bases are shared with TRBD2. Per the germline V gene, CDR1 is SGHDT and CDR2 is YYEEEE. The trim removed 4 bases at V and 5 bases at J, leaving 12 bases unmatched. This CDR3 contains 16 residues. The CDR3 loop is CASSLGLIGGNNEQFF. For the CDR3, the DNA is TGTGCCAGCAGCCTGGGCCTCATCGGGGGGAACAATGAGCAGTTCTTC.

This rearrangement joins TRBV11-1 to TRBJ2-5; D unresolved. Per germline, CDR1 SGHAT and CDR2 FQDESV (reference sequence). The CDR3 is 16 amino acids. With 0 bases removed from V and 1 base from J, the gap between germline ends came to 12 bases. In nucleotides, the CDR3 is TGTGCCAGCAGCTTAGCTTACAGAACGAGCCAAGAGACCCAGTACTTC. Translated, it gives CASSLAYRTSQETQYF.

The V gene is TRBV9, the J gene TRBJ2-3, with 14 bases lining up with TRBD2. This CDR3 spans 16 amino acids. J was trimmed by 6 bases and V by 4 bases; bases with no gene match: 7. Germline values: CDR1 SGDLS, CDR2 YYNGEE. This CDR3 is CASSPRTSGRTDTQYF. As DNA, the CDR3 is TGTGCCAGCAGCCCCAGGACTAGCGGGAGGACGGATACGCAGTATTTT.

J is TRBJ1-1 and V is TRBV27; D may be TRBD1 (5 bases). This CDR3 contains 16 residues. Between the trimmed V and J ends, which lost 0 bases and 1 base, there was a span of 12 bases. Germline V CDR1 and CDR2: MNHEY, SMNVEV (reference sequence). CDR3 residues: CASSLSGLNRNTEAFF. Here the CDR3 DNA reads TGTGCCAGCAGTTTATCGGGACTCAATCGGAACACTGAAGCTTTCTTT.

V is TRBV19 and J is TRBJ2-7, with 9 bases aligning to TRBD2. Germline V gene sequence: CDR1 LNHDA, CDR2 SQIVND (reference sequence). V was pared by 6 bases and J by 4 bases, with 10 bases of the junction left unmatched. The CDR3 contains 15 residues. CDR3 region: CASSMWPSGTYEQYF. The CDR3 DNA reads TGTGCCAGTAGCATGTGGCCTAGCGGGACATACGAGCAGTACTTC.

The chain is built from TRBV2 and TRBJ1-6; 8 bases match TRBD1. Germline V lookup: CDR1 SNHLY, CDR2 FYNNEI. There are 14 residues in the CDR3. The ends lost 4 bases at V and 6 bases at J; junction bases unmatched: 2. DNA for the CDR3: TGTGCCAGCAGTGGGGACAGGAGTAATTCACCCCTCCACTTT. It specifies CASSGDRSNSPLHF. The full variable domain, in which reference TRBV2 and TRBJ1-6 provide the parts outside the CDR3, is EPEVTQTPSHQVTQMGQEVILRCVPISNHLYFYWYRQILGQKVEFLVSFYNNEISEKSEIFDDQFSVERPDGSNFTLKIRSTKLEDSAMYFCASSGDRSNSPLHFGNGTRLTVT.

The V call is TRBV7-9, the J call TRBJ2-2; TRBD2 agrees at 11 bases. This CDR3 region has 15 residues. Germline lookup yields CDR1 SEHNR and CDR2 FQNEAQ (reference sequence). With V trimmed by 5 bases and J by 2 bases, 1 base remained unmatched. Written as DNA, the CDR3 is TGTGCCAGCAGCGGGACTAGCGGCAACACCGGGGAGCTGTTTTTT. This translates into CASSGTSGNTGELFF.

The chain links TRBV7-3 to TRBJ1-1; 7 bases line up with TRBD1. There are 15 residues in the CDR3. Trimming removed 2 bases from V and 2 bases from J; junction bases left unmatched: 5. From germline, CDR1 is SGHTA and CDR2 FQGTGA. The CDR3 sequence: CASSLEGARNTEAFF. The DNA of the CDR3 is TGTGCCAGCAGCTTAGAGGGGGCAAGAAACACTGAAGCTTTCTTT. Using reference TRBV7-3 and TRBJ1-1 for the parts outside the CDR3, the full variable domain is GAGVSQTPSNKVTEKGKYVELRCDPISGHTALYWYRQSLGQGPEFLIYFQGTGAADDSGLPNDRFFAVRPEGSVSTLKIQRTERGDSAVYLCASSLEGARNTEAFFGQGTRLTVV.

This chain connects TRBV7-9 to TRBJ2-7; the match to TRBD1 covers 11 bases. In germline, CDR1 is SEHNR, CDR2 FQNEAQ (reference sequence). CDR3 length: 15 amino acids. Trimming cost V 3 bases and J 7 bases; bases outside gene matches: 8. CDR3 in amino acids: CASSFWTGGNGEQYF. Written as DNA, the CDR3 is TGTGCCAGCAGCTTTTGGACAGGGGGCAACGGAGAGCAGTACTTC.

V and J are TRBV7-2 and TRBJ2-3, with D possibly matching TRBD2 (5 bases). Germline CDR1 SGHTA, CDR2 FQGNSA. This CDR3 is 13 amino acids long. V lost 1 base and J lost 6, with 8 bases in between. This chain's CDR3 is CASSLGGMDTQYF. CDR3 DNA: TGTGCCAGCAGCTTAGGAGGGATGGATACGCAGTATTTT.

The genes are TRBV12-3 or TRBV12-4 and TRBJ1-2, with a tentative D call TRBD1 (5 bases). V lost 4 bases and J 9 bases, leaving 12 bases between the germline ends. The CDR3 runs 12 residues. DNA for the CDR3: TGTGCCAGCAGTTGGGGGGAATACAGCTACACCTTC. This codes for CASSWGEYSYTF.